The entry below describes one TCR beta chain. The target antigen is unknown. Mismatch with germline at one junction end may stem from a read error. Produced via immunoSEQ multiplex PCR; TCRdb's table is partial and in-frame only. Among about 130,000 clones listed, nearly 95% were seen once. The source of the sample is a study of graft-versus-host responses after intestinal transplantation. Study background: Each patient got anti-thymocyte globulin induction, then tacrolimus and steroids for about 3 years.

The study's findings and limits: Detected in recipient marrow were GvH clones, some of which were first observed in ileum or blood.

The receptor comes from a human donor who received an intestinal transplant. Here the sequenced sample was unstimulated CD4+ T cells sorted from spleen or lymph node cells, taken before intestinal transplant.

In nucleotides, the CDR3 is TGTGCCAGCAGCCCCCCGGGACTGACGCTCTACGATGAGCAGTTCTTC. Translating gives CASSPPGLTLYDEQFF. The chain carries TRBV9 and TRBJ2-1; maybe TRBD2 (6 bases). CDR3 length: 16 residues. Looked up from germline, CDR1 is SGDLS and CDR2 is YYNGEE.